The sample holds a few counts of the clone carrying this TCR beta chain. TCRdb reprocessed the RT-PCR reads via MiXCR and lists one record per CDR3 protein. Of about 680,000 distinct CDR3 sequences listed, 14% are singletons. The CDR3 totals 17 residues. In germline, CDR1 is LNHNV, CDR2 YYDKDF (reference sequence). Trimming shortened V by 0 bases and J by 7 bases, and 22 bases separated the two germline ends. The source material was memory CD4+ T cells from blood. The clonotype was recovered from a female donor in good health, serving as a healthy control. J is TRBJ2-7 and V is TRBV15; D is tentatively TRBD1 or TRBD2 (6 bases each). CDR3 sequence: CATSRDPGGTPWVEQYF. CDR3 bases: TGTGCCACCAGCAGAGACCCCGGGGGCACGCCTTGGGTAGAGCAGTACTTC.